The rows below give T cell receptor beta chains drawn from one sample of a study of a mutant IDH1 vaccine in newly diagnosed glioma. Antigens of these TCRs are unknown. The data were produced by immunoSEQ multiplex PCR, yet TCRdb's version contains in-frame clones alone and is incomplete. The sample carries about 60,000 clones, about 88% recorded once. The sample consisted of PBMCs, taken from a glioma patient whose treatment included an IDH1 peptide vaccine. These receptors came from a woman between 50 and 59 years old with glioma. Each CDR3 is given with its conserved first and last residue. The order of the fields is clone size, D gene, J gene, V gene, CDR3 protein, CDR3 DNA. The D gene is left open where the match is weak. The size field is filled for only some rows; it gives once, few, many or a size class.

NA	NA	TRBJ1-3	TRBV5-1	CASSPGSGNTIYF	TGCGCCAGCAGCCCAGGCTCTGGAAACACCATATATTTT
NA	NA	TRBJ1-1	TRBV18	CASSAQGLAEAFF	TGTGCCAGCTCAGCTCAGGGTCTGGCTGAAGCTTTCTTT
once	NA	TRBJ1-5	TRBV30	CAWSVVGTNQPQHF	TGTGCCTGGAGTGTAGTGGGGACTAATCAGCCCCAGCATTTT
NA	NA	TRBJ2-1	TRBV7-9	CASSYNEQFF	TGTGCCAGCAGCTACAATGAGCAGTTCTTC
NA	NA	TRBJ1-1	TRBV5-1	CASSLVGREAFF	TGCGCCAGCAGCCTGGTGGGGCGGGAAGCTTTCTTT
NA	NA	TRBJ2-5	TRBV6-1	CASSEVDQETQYF	TGTGCCAGCAGTGAAGTAGATCAAGAGACCCAGTACTTC
NA	NA	TRBJ2-3	TRBV5-1	CASSRTDTQYF	TGCGCCAGCAGCCGCACAGATACGCAGTATTTT
NA	TRBD2	TRBJ2-3	TRBV9	CASSAPTSGEPDTQYF	TGTGCCAGCAGCGCCCCGACTAGCGGTGAACCAGATACGCAGTATTTT
NA	NA	TRBJ1-1	TRBV11-3	CASSFGGNTEAFF	TGTGCCAGCAGCTTCGGTGGGAACACTGAAGCTTTCTTT
NA	NA	TRBJ2-7	TRBV6-6	CASSGGTASDEQYF	TGTGCCAGCAGTGGGGGGACAGCGTCTGACGAGCAGTACTTC
NA	NA	TRBJ1-6	TRBV6-5	CASSSDSIDYNSPLHF	TGTGCCAGCAGTTCGGACAGTATTGACTATAATTCACCCCTCCACTTT
NA	TRBD2	TRBJ2-2	TRBV10-1	CASSEGGGLVGELFF	TGCGCCAGCAGTGAAGGCGGGGGTCTCGTCGGGGAGCTGTTTTTT
NA	TRBD1	TRBJ1-5	TRBV19	CASRNRDRGNQPQHF	TGTGCCAGTAGAAACCGGGACAGGGGCAATCAGCCCCAGCATTTT
NA	NA	TRBJ2-7	TRBV19	CASSIGRAEPYEQYF	TGTGCCAGTAGTATCGGCAGGGCCGAACCCTACGAGCAGTACTTC
NA	NA	TRBJ1-1	TRBV19	CASSQPGWATEAFF	TGTGCCAGTAGTCAGCCGGGGTGGGCCACTGAAGCTTTCTTT
NA	TRBD1	TRBJ2-1	TRBV27	CASSLGQESNEQFF	TGTGCCAGCAGTCTGGGACAGGAGTCCAATGAGCAGTTCTTC
once	NA	TRBJ1-2	TRBV5-6	CASSLPSVYGYTF	TGTGCCAGCAGCTTACCGTCGGTCTATGGCTACACCTTC
NA	NA	TRBJ1-5	TRBV2	CASINHRDSNQPQHF	TGTGCCAGCATTAACCACAGGGATAGCAATCAGCCCCAGCATTTT
NA	TRBD1	TRBJ1-4	TRBV27	CASRAGTVGNEKLFF	TGTGCCAGCCGCGCCGGGACAGTTGGTAATGAAAAACTGTTTTTT
NA	NA	TRBJ2-5	TRBV5-1	CASSLTSETQYF	TGCGCCAGCAGCCTAACGTCAGAGACCCAGTACTTC
NA	NA	TRBJ1-2	TRBV28	CASSSRTSEDGYTF	TGTGCCAGCAGTTCCCGGACGAGTGAGGATGGCTACACCTTC
NA	NA	TRBJ1-1	TRBV7-9	CASSFGGNTEAFF	TGTGCCAGCAGCTTCGGGGGCAACACTGAAGCTTTCTTT
NA	TRBD1	TRBJ1-5	TRBV6-1	CASSELGQGASQPQHF	TGTGCCAGCAGTGAGCTTGGACAGGGGGCGAGTCAGCCCCAGCATTTT
NA	NA	TRBJ2-2	TRBV18	CASSPAVGTATNTGELFF	TGTGCCAGCTCACCGGCTGTCGGGACGGCGACGAACACCGGGGAGCTGTTTTTT
few	NA	TRBJ1-1	TRBV10-3	CAISPPGNTEAFF	TGTGCCATCAGTCCCCCCGGGAACACTGAAGCTTTCTTT
NA	NA	TRBJ2-3	TRBV10-3	CAIRLTGSTDTQYF	TGTGCCATCAGGCTGACAGGAAGCACAGATACGCAGTATTTT
once	NA	TRBJ2-3	TRBV5-4	CASSPGGQRRWGGTDTQYF	TGTGCCAGCAGCCCGGGGGGACAGAGGAGGTGGGGGGGCACAGATACGCAGTATTTT
NA	TRBD2	TRBJ2-4	TRBV5-4	CASSFLGGTSKNIQYF	TGTGCCAGCAGCTTCCTGGGGGGGACCTCCAAAAACATTCAGTACTTC
NA	TRBD1	TRBJ2-2	TRBV9	CASSPWDRVANTGELFF	TGTGCCAGCAGCCCCTGGGACAGGGTCGCGAACACCGGGGAGCTGTTTTTT
NA	NA	TRBJ1-4	TRBV6-1	CASRGVNNEKLFF	TGTGCCAGCAGGGGGGTGAATAATGAAAAACTGTTTTTT
NA	TRBD1	TRBJ2-2	TRBV11-2	CASSYSTRQGRTGELFF	TGTGCCAGCAGCTACTCCACGAGACAGGGGAGAACCGGGGAGCTGTTTTTT
NA	NA	TRBJ1-2	TRBV6-6	CASSAGPFSHGYTF	TGTGCCAGCAGTGCCGGCCCCTTTAGCCATGGCTACACCTTC
NA	NA	TRBJ1-1	TRBV19	CASSIGWEDTEAFF	TGTGCCAGTAGTATAGGATGGGAAGACACTGAAGCTTTCTTT
NA	NA	TRBJ2-1	TRBV9	CASSAYTSWLTNEQFF	TGTGCCAGCAGCGCCTACACCTCCTGGTTGACCAATGAGCAGTTCTTC
NA	TRBD1	TRBJ1-3	TRBV6-1	CASSDDGTGARQAGNTIYF	TGTGCCAGCAGTGATGACGGGACAGGGGCCCGTCAGGCTGGAAACACCATATATTTT
few	NA	TRBJ1-1	TRBV6-1	CASSETRGNTEAFF	TGTGCCAGCAGTGAAACTAGGGGGAACACTGAAGCTTTCTTT
NA	NA	TRBJ2-1	TRBV5-6	CASSSLRRGLYNEQFF	TGTGCCAGCAGCTCCCTCCGGCGGGGGCTCTACAATGAGCAGTTCTTC
NA	NA	TRBJ1-6	TRBV9	CASSVSPGQNSPLHF	TGTGCCAGCAGCGTATCCCCCGGCCAGAATTCACCCCTCCACTTT
NA	NA	TRBJ2-1	TRBV7-9	CASSLASVQDEQFF	TGTGCCAGCAGCTTAGCGTCGGTACAAGATGAGCAGTTCTTC
NA	NA	TRBJ2-3	TRBV18	CASSLSSPPDTQYF	TGTGCCAGCTCCCTAAGTTCCCCTCCAGATACGCAGTATTTT
NA	TRBD2	TRBJ2-7	TRBV4-3	CASSQLAGGLVYEQYF	TGCGCCAGCAGCCAATTAGCGGGGGGCCTTGTCTACGAGCAGTACTTC
NA	NA	TRBJ1-1	TRBV4-3	CASSHSMSPGNTEAFF	TGCGCCAGCAGCCATAGCATGTCGCCCGGGAACACTGAAGCTTTCTTT
NA	TRBD1	TRBJ1-5	TRBV6-1	CASNLGTGKNQPQHF	TGTGCCAGCAATTTAGGGACAGGAAAAAATCAGCCCCAGCATTTT
once	NA	TRBJ1-5	TRBV10-2	CASSVHPGRNQPQHF	TGCGCCAGCAGTGTCCATCCAGGGCGAAATCAGCCCCAGCATTTT
NA	NA	TRBJ2-2	TRBV11-1	CASSLNRFLGVGGELFF	TGTGCCAGCAGCTTGAACAGATTCCTAGGCGTCGGCGGGGAGCTGTTTTTT
NA	NA	TRBJ1-3	TRBV18	CASSPGRYSGNTIYF	TGTGCCAGCTCACCGGGACGTTACTCTGGAAACACCATATATTTT
NA	NA	TRBJ2-7	TRBV9	CASSVGQAGTYEQYF	TGTGCCAGCAGCGTAGGGCAGGCAGGGACCTACGAGCAGTACTTC
NA	NA	TRBJ1-6	TRBV18	CASSPPEVGANNSPLHF	TGTGCCAGCTCACCACCAGAGGTGGGGGCAAATAATTCACCCCTCCACTTT
once	TRBD1	TRBJ1-2	TRBV4-1	CASSQRQGSFVGYTF	TGCGCCAGCAGCCAAAGACAGGGTAGTTTCGTGGGATACACCTTC